These 23 T cell receptor beta chains share one sample of origin, sequenced in a study of blood T cell repertoires in COVID-19. Profiled with immunoSEQ multiplex PCR; TCRdb holds only in-frame clones, not every one. The data hold some 120,000 clones, with around nine tenths observed a single time. Sequenced: peripheral blood. These receptors all stem from a man aged 50 or older with active COVID-19.

The chain recombines TRBV2 with TRBJ2-3; D is possibly TRBD1 (6 bases). Germline V lookup: CDR1 SNHLY, CDR2 FYNNEI. This CDR3 has 14 residues. V was shortened by 3 bases and J by 4 bases, with 11 bases between the two germline ends. CDR3 sequence: CASSEGALADTQYF. The CDR3 DNA reads TGTGCCAGCAGTGAGGGGGCACTCGCAGATACGCAGTATTTT.

J is TRBJ2-6 and V is TRBV28; D call uncertain. This CDR3 contains 15 residues. Trimming cost V 6 bases and J 0 bases, with 9 bases left between them. Germline-derived CDR1 and CDR2 are MDHEN and SYDVKM. CDR3 nucleotide sequence: TGTGCCAGCAGCCAAGGAGTCTCTGGGGCCAACGTCCTGACTTTC. It encodes CASSQGVSGANVLTF.

The chain combines TRBV24-1 with TRBJ2-2, with D maybe TRBD1 (6 bases). In germline, CDR1 is KGHDR, CDR2 SFDVKD. The CDR3 covers 16 residues. Trimming left V 4 bases short and J 5 bases short, with 16 bases between. CDR3 sequence: CATSESTGIRTGELFF. Written as DNA, the CDR3 is TGTGCCACCAGTGAATCCACAGGGATTCGAACCGGGGAGCTGTTTTTT.

This clone was picked up one time. The J gene is TRBJ1-2, the V gene TRBV4-2, with 8 bases aligning to TRBD1. Trimming cost V 4 bases and J 13 bases; bases outside gene matches: 11. Germline CDR1 and CDR2: LGHNA and YNFKEQ. This CDR3 is 13 amino acids long. The CDR3 spells CASSRQGARTSTF. CDR3 bases: TGTGCCAGCAGCCGCCAGGGGGCTCGGACTTCCACCTTC.

This chain links TRBV10-2 with TRBJ2-7, with D perhaps TRBD1 (6 bases). Germline V lookup: CDR1 WSHSY, CDR2 SAAADI. There are 14 residues in the CDR3. V lost 8 bases and J 4 bases, leaving 18 bases between the germline ends. CDR3 bases: TGCGCCAGCGGACAACAGGGTACGGGATACGAGCAGTACTTC. Translation: CASGQQGTGYEQYF.

The chain links TRBV7-2 to TRBJ1-5; possibly TRBD1 for D (6 bases). The CDR3 is made up of 13 amino acids. Germline CDR1 SGHTA, CDR2 FQGNSA. V gave up 1 base and J gave up 5 bases, with 6 bases separating them. CDR3 region: CASSLDRDQPQHF. The DNA of the CDR3 is TGTGCCAGCAGCTTAGACAGGGATCAGCCCCAGCATTTT.

The CDR3 nucleotides are TGTGCTAGTGGACCGGGACAGGGAGAAGGGGACAATCAGCCCCAGCATTTT. The encoded protein is CASGPGQGEGDNQPQHF. The chain is built from TRBV12-5 and TRBJ1-5; 9 bases are a match to TRBD1. CDR1 LGHNT and CDR2 FRNRAP come from the germline V gene. There are 17 residues in the CDR3. J lost 3 bases, V lost 6 bases, and 12 bases had no gene match.

The genes are TRBV9 and TRBJ1-6, with TRBD1 as a possible D gene (6 bases). Trimming took off 0 bases at V and 7 bases at J, with 8 bases between the two ends. Germline assignment: CDR1 SGDLS and CDR2 YYNGEE. The CDR3 covers 14 residues. The CDR3 reads CASSVGQGNSPLHF. CDR3 DNA: TGTGCCAGCAGCGTAGGTCAGGGGAATTCACCCCTCCACTTT.

This chain links TRBV5-1 with TRBJ1-6; 9 nucleotides agree with TRBD1. V dropped 4 bases and J dropped 9; count of bases not matched to a gene: 8. Germline lookup yields CDR1 SGHRS and CDR2 YFSETQ. The length of the CDR3 is 15 residues. The CDR3 reads CASSGTGQGGSPLHF. CDR3 DNA: TGCGCCAGCAGCGGGACGGGACAGGGCGGTTCACCCCTCCACTTT. The complete variable domain, with remaining parts taken from reference TRBV5-1 and TRBJ1-6, reads KAGVTQTPRYLIKTRGQQVTLSCSPISGHRSVSWYQQTPGQGLQFLFEYFSETQRNKGNFPGRFSGRQFSNSRSEMNVSTLELGDSALYLCASSGTGQGGSPLHFGNGTRLTVT.

V is TRBV5-1 and J is TRBJ1-2; D not resolved. Deletions cut 5 bases from V and 0 bases from J, with 14 bases between. The CDR3 is made up of 15 amino acids. Germline V gene sequence: CDR1 SGHRS, CDR2 YFSETQ. The CDR3: CASRSGSRSNYGYTF. As DNA, the CDR3 is TGCGCCAGCAGATCGGGGTCAAGGTCTAACTATGGCTACACCTTC. Based on the CDR3 plus reference TRBV5-1 and TRBJ1-2, the full variable domain is KAGVTQTPRYLIKTRGQQVTLSCSPISGHRSVSWYQQTPGQGLQFLFEYFSETQRNKGNFPGRFSGRQFSNSRSEMNVSTLELGDSALYLCASRSGSRSNYGYTFGSGTRLTVV.

The V gene is TRBV11-3, the J gene TRBJ2-3; no definite D call. The V gene lost 5 bases and the J gene lost 2 bases, with 2 bases spanning the gap. Germline loops: CDR1 SGHNT, CDR2 YENEEA. The CDR3 length is 11 residues. Written as DNA, the CDR3 is TGTGCCAGCAGCCTCACAGATACGCAGTATTTT. Translated, it gives CASSLTDTQYF.

Here the CDR3 DNA reads TGTGCCAGCAGCTTCTACAGGAGAATGGACACCGGGGAGCTGTTTTTT. It specifies CASSFYRRMDTGELFF. The chain uses TRBV5-8 and TRBJ2-2; D is perhaps TRBD1 (5 bases). Deletions cut 2 bases from V and 3 bases from J, with 14 bases between. Germline V gives CDR1 SGHTS, CDR2 YDEGEE. The CDR3 is 16 amino acids. Complete variable domain (other parts from reference TRBV5-8 and TRBJ2-2): EAGVTQSPTHLIKTRGQQATLRCSPISGHTSVYWYQQALGLGLQFLLWYDEGEERNRGNFPPRFSGRQFPNYSSELNVNALELEDSALYLCASSFYRRMDTGELFFGEGSRLTVL.

The CDR3: CASSAGTGHNEQFF. CDR3 in DNA: TGTGCCAGCAGTGCCGGGACAGGGCACAATGAGCAGTTCTTC. V gene TRBV2 combines with J gene TRBJ2-1; 9 bases agree with TRBD1. With V trimmed by 4 bases and J by 5 bases, 3 bases remained unmatched. This CDR3 has 14 residues. CDR1 is SNHLY, CDR2 FYNNEI, per germline.

This clone was seen at least ten times. This sequence joins TRBV29-1 and TRBJ2-5; 7 bases are shared with TRBD1. Trimming removed 2 bases from V and 1 base from J; junction bases left unmatched: 7. CDR3 length: 15 residues. Germline V gene sequence: CDR1 SQVTM, CDR2 ANQGSEA. In nucleotides, the CDR3 is TGCAGCGTTGAAAAAGACAGGGACAGCCAAGAGACCCAGTACTTC. It specifies CSVEKDRDSQETQYF.

This chain uses TRBV6-5 with TRBJ1-6, with TRBD1 matching over 10 bases. The CDR3 runs 15 residues. The ends lost 2 bases at V and 8 bases at J; junction bases unmatched: 3. Germline-derived CDR1 and CDR2 are MNHEY and SVGAGI. This chain's CDR3 is CASSYGDRGDSPLHF. The CDR3, as DNA: TGTGCCAGCAGTTACGGGGACAGGGGTGATTCACCCCTCCACTTT.

This chain links TRBV19 with TRBJ1-4; a possible D gene is TRBD1 (5 bases). The CDR3 loop spans 13 amino acids. Trimming shortened V by 3 bases and J by 6 bases, and 8 bases separated the two germline ends. The germline gives CDR1 LNHDA, CDR2 SQIVND (reference sequence). The CDR3 DNA is TGTGCCAGTAGTATCCTCAGGGATGAAAAACTGTTTTTT. Amino acid sequence: CASSILRDEKLFF.

This clone was observed a few times. The chain links TRBV6-5 to TRBJ2-5, with TRBD1 matching over 9 bases. The V gene's germline CDR1 is MNHEY and CDR2 SVGAGI. The ends lost 2 bases at V and 6 bases at J; junction bases unmatched: 4. This CDR3 is 14 amino acids long. CDR3 loop: CASSYLDRGQTQYF. The CDR3 DNA sequence: TGTGCCAGCAGTTACCTGGACAGGGGACAGACCCAGTACTTC.

This chain joins TRBV6-1 and TRBJ1-2; maybe TRBD1 (6 bases). The CDR3 is made up of 17 amino acids. Germline V gene sequence: CDR1 MNHNS, CDR2 SASEGT. The V end lost 2 bases, the J end lost 0 bases, and 16 bases lay between the germline ends. The CDR3 DNA is TGTGCCAGCAGTGAAAGGGGGGGCAGGCACGCTAACTATGGCTACACCTTC. This codes for CASSERGGRHANYGYTF.

The genes are TRBV4-1 and TRBJ2-7; D is possibly TRBD2 (6 bases). Germline CDR1 MGHRA, CDR2 YSYEKL. V was trimmed by 1 base and J by 0 bases, leaving 16 bases between them. The CDR3 has 17 amino acids. The CDR3: CASSQGGERQSSYEQYV. As DNA, the CDR3 is TGCGCCAGCAGCCAAGGGGGGGAGCGACAAAGCTCCTACGAGCAGTACGTC.

The chain employs TRBV24-1 and TRBJ2-7; D is perhaps TRBD1 (6 bases). The CDR3 is 16 residues long. Trimming left V 3 bases short and J 0 bases short, with 14 bases between. Germline CDR1 reads KGHDR; CDR2 reads SFDVKD. The CDR3 nucleotides are TGTGCCACCAGTGATCCGGGACATTCGAGCTCCTACGAGCAGTACGTC. Translation: CATSDPGHSSSYEQYV.

The chain combines TRBV10-2 with TRBJ1-1; tentative D call: TRBD1 (6 bases). V was shortened by 7 bases and J by 1 base, with 7 bases between the two germline ends. This CDR3 region has 12 residues. CDR1 and CDR2 from the germline V gene are WSHSY and SAAADI. CDR3 region: CASTQGNTEAFF. The CDR3 nucleotides are TGCGCCAGCACACAGGGGAACACTGAAGCTTTCTTT.

The chain has TRBV6-5 and TRBJ2-7, with unresolved D. CDR3 length: 15 amino acids. Germline V gives CDR1 MNHEY, CDR2 SVGAGI. With 6 bases removed from V and 2 bases from J, the gap between germline ends came to 17 bases. Here the CDR3 DNA reads TGTGCCAGCAGAGTATATGACATCCCGACCTACGAGCAGTACTTC. Its protein is CASRVYDIPTYEQYF.

The chain employs TRBV7-8 and TRBJ1-5; D might be TRBD1 (6 bases). Deletions cut 0 bases from V and 6 bases from J, with 9 bases between. Germline CDR1 is SGHVS and CDR2 is FQNEAQ. The CDR3 loop spans 14 amino acids. CDR3 in amino acids: CASSLAGGSQPQHF. The CDR3, as DNA: TGTGCCAGCAGCTTAGCAGGGGGAAGTCAGCCCCAGCATTTT.